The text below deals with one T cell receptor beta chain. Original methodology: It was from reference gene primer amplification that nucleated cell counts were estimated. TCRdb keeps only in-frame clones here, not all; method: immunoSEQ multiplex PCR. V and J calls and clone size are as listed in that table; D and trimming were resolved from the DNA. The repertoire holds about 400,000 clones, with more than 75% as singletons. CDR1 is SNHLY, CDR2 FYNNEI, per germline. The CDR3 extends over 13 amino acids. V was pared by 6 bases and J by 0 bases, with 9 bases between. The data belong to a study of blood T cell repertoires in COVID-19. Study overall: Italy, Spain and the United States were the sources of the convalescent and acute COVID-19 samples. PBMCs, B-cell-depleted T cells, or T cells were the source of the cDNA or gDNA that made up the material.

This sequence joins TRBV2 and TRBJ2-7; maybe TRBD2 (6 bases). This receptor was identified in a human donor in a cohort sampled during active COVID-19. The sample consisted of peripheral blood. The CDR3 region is CASRRRDSYEQYF. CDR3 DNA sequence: TGTGCCAGCAGGAGGCGGGACTCCTACGAGCAGTACTTC.